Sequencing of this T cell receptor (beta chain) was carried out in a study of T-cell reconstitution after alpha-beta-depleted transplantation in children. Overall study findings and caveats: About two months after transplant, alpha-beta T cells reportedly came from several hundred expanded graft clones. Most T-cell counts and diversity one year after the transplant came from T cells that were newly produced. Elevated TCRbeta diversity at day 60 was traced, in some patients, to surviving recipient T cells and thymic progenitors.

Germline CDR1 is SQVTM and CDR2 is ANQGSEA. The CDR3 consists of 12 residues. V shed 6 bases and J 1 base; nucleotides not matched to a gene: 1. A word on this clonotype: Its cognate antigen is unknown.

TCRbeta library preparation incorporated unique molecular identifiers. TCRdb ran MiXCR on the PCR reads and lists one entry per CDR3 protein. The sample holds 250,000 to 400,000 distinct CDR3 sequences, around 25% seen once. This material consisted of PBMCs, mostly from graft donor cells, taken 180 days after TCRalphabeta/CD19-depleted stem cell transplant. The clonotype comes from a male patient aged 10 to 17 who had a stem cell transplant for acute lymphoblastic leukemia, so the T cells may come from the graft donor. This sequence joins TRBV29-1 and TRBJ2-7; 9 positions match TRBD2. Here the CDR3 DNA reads TGCAGCGTCGCGGGGGGGTCCTACGAGCAGTACTTC. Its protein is CSVAGGSYEQYF.